This TCR beta chain was identified during a study of T cell responses to AZD1222 COVID-19 vaccine. General study points: Along spike, vaccine-associated CD4 TCRs were found throughout, with dominance at 160-218 and 743-854.

The CDR3 sequence is 12 residues long. Germline CDR1 and CDR2: LGHDT and YNNKEL (reference sequence). The germline V and J ends were trimmed by 4 bases and 4 bases, with 6 bases remaining between them. In the case of this clone: As yet, its antigen is unknown.

Generated by immunoSEQ multiplex PCR, the TCRdb table keeps only in-frame clones and is missing some. This table holds approximately 46,000 clones, roughly 80% found once. The chain recombines TRBV3-1 (or the pseudogene TRBV3-2) with TRBJ2-3; no clear D. The clonotype comes from an adult in good health. Sample: peripheral blood, taken on day 0 of AZD1222 vaccination. CDR3 nucleotide sequence: TGTGCCAGCAGCCGAGGAGCAGATACGCAGTATTTT. This gives the protein CASSRGADTQYF.